The 17 T cell receptor beta chains below come from one sample, sequenced in a study of blood T cell repertoires in COVID-19. Clones were read by immunoSEQ multiplex PCR, and TCRdb kept only the in-frame ones, dropping some. The data show under 150,000 clones, 75% to 85% seen once. Sequencing was carried out using peripheral blood. These TCRs come from a woman in her forties or fifties with acute or convalescent COVID-19.

The CDR3: CASSNSGIQETQYF. CDR3 DNA: TGTGCCAGCAGTAATTCAGGGATCCAAGAGACCCAGTACTTC. This sequence joins TRBV27 and TRBJ2-5; D might be TRBD1 (5 bases). V was clipped by 5 bases and J by 1 base, with 11 bases between them. Germline lookup yields CDR1 MNHEY and CDR2 SMNVEV (reference sequence). This CDR3 has 14 amino acids.

The chain joins TRBV10-1 to TRBJ2-3, with TRBD2 identical over 9 bases. This CDR3 has 17 residues. From germline, CDR1 is WNHNN and CDR2 SYGVQD (reference sequence). With V trimmed by 7 bases and J by 3 bases, 14 bases remained unmatched. The CDR3 spells CASTITGRGGLTDTQYF. Here the CDR3 DNA reads TGCGCCAGCACAATCACCGGGCGGGGGGGCCTTACAGATACGCAGTATTTT.

The chain uses TRBV5-4 and TRBJ2-7; TRBD1 matches at 10 bases. There are 15 residues in the CDR3. The V and J ends lost 4 bases and 2 bases, in that order; junction bases with no gene match: 6. Germline CDR1 SGHNT, CDR2 YYREEE (reference sequence). CDR3 nucleotides: TGTGCCAGCAGCAAGGGACAGGGGTTACCCTACGAGCAGTACTTC. Protein product: CASSKGQGLPYEQYF. Looking up the rest from reference TRBV5-4 and TRBJ2-7 gives the full variable domain: ETGVTQSPTHLIKTRGQQVTLRCSSQSGHNTVSWYQQALGQGPQFIFQYYREEENGRGNFPPRFSGLQFPNYSSELNVNALELDDSALYLCASSKGQGLPYEQYFGPGTRLTVT.

V gene TRBV29-1 combines with J gene TRBJ2-1; 11 bases agree with TRBD2. The V gene end was trimmed by 2 bases and the J gene end by 9 bases; junction bases not matched to a gene: 6. The CDR3 loop spans 14 amino acids. Germline V gene sequence: CDR1 SQVTM, CDR2 ANQGSEA. CDR3 residues: CSVESLAGGSEQFF. CDR3 nucleotide sequence: TGCAGCGTTGAAAGCCTAGCGGGGGGTAGTGAGCAGTTCTTC.

This clone was recorded a few times. This sequence joins TRBV28 and TRBJ1-2; D is ambiguous. Germline CDR1 MDHEN, CDR2 SYDVKM. This CDR3 is built from 10 residues. For the CDR3, the DNA is TGTGCTGCGGGAGACTATGGCTACACCTTC. This codes for CAAGDYGYTF.

The gene calls are TRBV21-1 and TRBJ2-7; the D call in the table, TRBD1, was not verified against the DNA. TRBV21-1 corresponds to a pseudogene. The CDR3 consists of 12 residues. The CDR3 DNA reads TGTGCCAGCAGCAATTTCCACTACGAGCAGTACTTC. This codes for CASSNFHYEQYF.

The genes are TRBV6-5 and TRBJ1-6, with 7 bases that match TRBD1. This CDR3 spans 13 amino acids. In germline, CDR1 is MNHEY, CDR2 SVGAGI. V shed 8 bases, J shed 6 bases, and the junction held 4 bases outside the gene matches. The CDR3, as DNA: TGTGCCAGCGCGGGACAGATTAATTCACCCCTCCACTTT. This translates into CASAGQINSPLHF.

The rearrangement uses TRBV7-9 and TRBJ2-5; 7 nucleotides align to TRBD2. From germline, CDR1 is SEHNR and CDR2 FQNEAQ (reference sequence). J lost 5 bases, V lost 1 base, and 4 bases had no gene match. There are 14 residues in the CDR3. The CDR3 is CASSLGEGWETQYF. The CDR3 DNA reads TGTGCCAGCAGCTTAGGGGAGGGCTGGGAGACCCAGTACTTC.

The V gene is TRBV7-6, the J gene TRBJ1-5; TRBD1 matches at 11 bases. The germline V gene has CDR1 SGHVS and CDR2 FNYEAQ. V lost 0 bases and J lost 4; bases outside the gene matches: 11. The CDR3 loop spans 19 amino acids. CDR3 protein: CASSLATSTGTGGNQPQHF. The CDR3, as DNA: TGTGCCAGCAGCTTAGCGACCTCAACCGGGACAGGGGGTAATCAGCCCCAGCATTTT.

This clone has more than one count but fewer than ten. The chain couples TRBV6-1 to TRBJ2-5; D might be TRBD2 (6 bases). The CDR3 extends over 14 amino acids. Germline loops: CDR1 MNHNS, CDR2 SASEGT. Trimming cost V 3 bases and J 2 bases, with 10 bases left between them. The CDR3 here is CASSDGTLQETQYF. In DNA form, the CDR3 reads TGTGCCAGCAGTGATGGGACTCTTCAAGAGACCCAGTACTTC.

This chain uses TRBV27 with TRBJ1-4; TRBD1 agrees at 8 bases. This CDR3 has 15 amino acids. Germline CDR1 and CDR2: MNHEY and SMNVEV (reference sequence). Trimming took 1 base from V and 8 from J; bases not matched to a gene: 6. CDR3 region: CASSLFGQGNEKLFF. The DNA of the CDR3 is TGTGCCAGCAGTTTATTTGGACAGGGTAACGAAAAACTGTTTTTT.

The CDR3 is CASSYSTGGYQPQHF. In DNA form, the CDR3 reads TGTGCCAGCAGTTACTCGACAGGCGGGTATCAGCCCCAGCATTTT. The V and J genes are TRBV6-6 and TRBJ1-5, with D possibly TRBD1 on 6 matching bases. CDR1 is MNHNY, CDR2 SVGAGI, per germline (reference sequence). This CDR3 is 15 amino acids long. The V end was cut by 0 bases, the J end by 5 bases, with 11 bases between.

The CDR3 sequence: CASSLGQSNTEAFF. The CDR3 coding sequence is TGTGCCAGCAGCTTAGGACAATCGAACACTGAAGCTTTCTTT. The chain combines TRBV7-9 with TRBJ1-1; D is undetermined. V was shortened by 1 base and J by 1 base, with 7 bases between the two germline ends. Germline CDR1 SEHNR, CDR2 FQNEAQ (reference sequence). The CDR3 loop spans 14 amino acids.

The chain combines TRBV30 with TRBJ1-1; the match to TRBD1 covers 9 bases. Germline V gene sequence: CDR1 GTSNPN, CDR2 SVGIG (reference sequence). V was clipped by 0 bases and J by 3 bases; unmatched bases: 8. The CDR3 consists of 16 residues. This chain's CDR3 is CAWSVRDRDTDTEAFF. In DNA, the CDR3 is TGTGCCTGGAGTGTACGGGACAGGGATACGGACACTGAAGCTTTCTTT.

The genes are TRBV7-3 and TRBJ1-4; D possibly corresponds to TRBD1 (5 bases). V shed 0 bases and J shed 0 bases, with 5 bases lying between them. CDR1 and CDR2 from the germline V gene are SGHTA and FQGTGA. The CDR3 runs to 15 residues. CDR3 residues: CASSLTGATNEKLFF. CDR3 coding DNA: TGTGCCAGCAGCTTAACAGGGGCAACTAATGAAAAACTGTTTTTT.

The chain couples TRBV2 to TRBJ1-2, with D unclear. Germline values: CDR1 SNHLY, CDR2 FYNNEI. Trimming took off 6 bases at V and 11 bases at J, with 22 bases between the two ends. The CDR3 length is 14 residues. DNA of the CDR3: TGTGCCAGCAGGCCGGGAGACACCCTTGATTGGTACACCTTC. As protein: CASRPGDTLDWYTF.

The V and J genes are TRBV20-1 and TRBJ1-5; TRBD1 might be the D (6 bases). V was pared by 3 bases and J by 6 bases, with 9 bases between. This CDR3 has 12 residues. CDR1 and CDR2 from the germline V gene are DFQATT and SNEGSKA (reference sequence). DNA for the CDR3: TGCAGTGCTAGTGGGGGGCCTCAGCCCCAGCATTTT. Residues: CSASGGPQPQHF.